This entry is about one T cell receptor (beta chain). Its binding antigen is unknown. Qualities for individual bases were not recorded, and no much larger clone is one base off. According to the study, the label for this sample's time point signals: baseline before first vaccination. Vaccinee samples were obtained from the UK trials COV001 and COV002, which included a single-blind randomized controlled phase 2/3 trial of AZD1222 (ChAdOx1 nCoV-19) in healthy adults. For TCRbeta chain sequencing, PBMC samples were collected from trial participants at day 0 and at day 28 after the second dose. The CDR3 regions of human TCRbeta chains were analyzed by immunosequencing. In the source study's methods: TCRs in the repertoires were compared against a reference library of SARS-CoV-2-specific TCRs that had been generated with the MIRA antigen-specificity platform. Breadth was defined as the fraction of unique TCRs that were SARS-CoV-2-associated. Depth was defined as the fraction of total T cells that were SARS-CoV-2-associated. Using the MIRA data, every spike-specific TCR was mapped to the spike region that the TCR reacted to and assigned to either a CD4 or a CD8 class. Log10-transformed breadth and depth values were compared by one-way ANOVA with Sidak's multiple comparisons tests. Here the immuneACCESS table is served through TCRdb, limited to in-frame sequences with V and J called. Missing clones are a known gap in these copies; in checked studies unresolved V genes cover under half, and the rest lacks a known reason. That table supplies the V and J calls and clone size; D and trimming were determined from the DNA. The sample data list 70,000 or so clones, and 88% of these were observed just once. Roughly 7.4% of the sample rests with the top ten.

The data originate from a study of T cell responses to AZD1222 COVID-19 vaccine (dated by TCRdb to 2020 to 2022). Notes on the research overall: AZD1222 recipients with second doses at about 4 weeks or about 12 weeks were pooled, because spike-specific TCR depth and breadth did not differ between schedules. Trial participants were enrolled into age subgroups of 18-55, 56-69 and 70-plus years, which contained roughly 150, 30 and 60 TCR-sequenced participants, respectively. TCR sequencing was performed for 230 to 250 trial participants, of whom 200 to 210 were given two doses of AZD1222 and around 25 were given two doses of MenACWY control vaccine.

V loses 3 bases of germline sequence and J loses 0 bases, and the interval between the two ends is 6 bases. The CDR3 covers 13 residues, taking in both the cysteine and the phenylalanine. Just the 39-base CDR3 DNA is kept, in frame starting at base 1. The CDR1 and CDR2 encoded by the germline V gene (reference sequence) are SEHNR and FQNEAQ. The paper's findings and limits, for the study overall: Conclusions about previously exposed vaccinees were limited because only six or seven AZD1222 recipients were SARS-CoV-2 seropositive at baseline. After two AZD1222 doses, both the breadth and the depth of spike-specific TCRs were significantly higher than at day 0 and than in MenACWY recipients. Participants were mostly white British, with more females than males. The authors suggested clonal diversity may have been underestimated. The vaccine-associated CD4 TCRs covered the entire spike protein, and the dominant responses fell in regions 160-218 and 743-854. Reportedly, almost half of the unique spike-specific TCRs recognized epitopes lying outside the regions that are mutated in the B.1.351 and B.1.1.7 variants. In the small 56-69-year group, the increase in depth fell short of significance, most likely because of low power. Because no samples from the day 14 peak response were available, repertoires could be characterized only after the peak T cell response.

The sample in question was peripheral blood, obtained on day 0 of AZD1222 vaccination. The rearrangement combines TRBV7-9 with TRBJ2-7; the D gene identity is not certain. This TCR was recovered from an adult in good health. The DNA reads TGTGCCAGCAGCTTTGGAAGCTCCTACGAGCAGTACTTC. It specifies CASSFGSSYEQYF.